This T cell receptor (beta chain) was identified during a study of T cell responses to AZD1222 COVID-19 vaccine. Study-wide points: Sampling captured repertoires only after the peak T cell response. It should be noted that donors were predominantly white British and more often female, and clonal diversity was possibly underestimated. It was only a handful of AZD1222 recipients who were seropositive at baseline.

A note on this clone: The antigen is not known.

The protocol was immunoSEQ multiplex PCR, while the TCRdb copy is restricted to in-frame clones and leaves out a portion. The table lists around 160,000 clones, about 90% of them singletons. The CDR3 spans 15 residues. V lost 4 bases to trimming and J lost 7 bases; unmatched junction nucleotides: 7. Germline V gene sequence: CDR1 LGHDT, CDR2 YNNKEL (reference sequence). The sequencing used peripheral blood, collected on day 0 of AZD1222 vaccination. This clonotype was obtained from an adult in good health. The rearrangement uses TRBV3-1 (or the pseudogene TRBV3-2) and TRBJ2-7, with TRBD2 matching over 13 bases. CDR3 protein: CASSPTSGGASEQYF. The CDR3, as DNA: TGTGCCAGCAGCCCTACTAGCGGGGGGGCCAGTGAGCAGTACTTC.